The 8 T cell receptor beta chains given below trace back to one sample, sequenced in a study of blood T cell repertoires in COVID-19. The data were produced by immunoSEQ multiplex PCR, yet TCRdb's version contains in-frame clones alone and is incomplete. The sample lists 25,000 to 35,000 clones; about 80% were seen once. Material for sequencing was peripheral blood. The receptors were sampled from a woman at least 80 years old with acute or convalescent COVID-19.

CDR3 sequence reads: CSVDKAGGGNEQFF. Here the CDR3 DNA reads TGCAGCGTTGATAAGGCGGGAGGAGGCAATGAGCAGTTCTTC. This chain connects TRBV29-1 to TRBJ2-1, with 8 bases identical to TRBD2. The CDR3 is 14 residues long. The germline gives CDR1 SQVTM, CDR2 ANQGSEA. V lost 3 bases and J lost 6; bases outside the gene matches: 7.

CDR3 region: CASSYLARGISYEQYF. For the CDR3, the DNA is TGCGCCAGCAGCTACCTCGCCCGGGGTATCTCCTACGAGCAGTACTTC. J is TRBJ2-7 and V is TRBV23-1, with D maybe TRBD2 (5 bases). TRBV23-1 is an ORF; its function is uncertain. The CDR3 is made up of 16 amino acids. V lost 6 bases to trimming and J lost 0 bases, with 18 bases between them.

This chain uses TRBV7-2 with TRBJ1-5; possibly TRBD1 for D (6 bases). Germline V gene sequence: CDR1 SGHTA, CDR2 FQGNSA. The CDR3 has 17 amino acids. Deletions cut 1 base from V and 4 bases from J, with 17 bases between. DNA of the CDR3: TGTGCCAGCAGCTTAGGAACACCGGGACACCCGAATCAGCCCCAGCATTTT. Its protein product is CASSLGTPGHPNQPQHF.

J is TRBJ2-1 and V is TRBV5-1; the D is unclear. V was clipped by 2 bases and J by 2 bases, with 5 bases between them. Germline CDR1 and CDR2: SGHRS and YFSETQ. The CDR3 length is 13 residues. CDR3 DNA: TGCGCCAGCAGCTTAGCCACCTACAATGAGCAGTTCTTC. This encodes CASSLATYNEQFF.

The chain joins TRBV5-1 to TRBJ2-1; 10 bases match TRBD2. The CDR3 totals 15 residues. J lost 9 bases, V lost 2 bases, and 8 bases had no gene match. Germline V CDR1 and CDR2: SGHRS, YFSETQ. CDR3 coding DNA: TGCGCCAGCAGCTTAGTGTCTAGCGGGAGCGGTGAGCAGTTCTTC. It is translated as CASSLVSSGSGEQFF.

In nucleotides, the CDR3 is TGTGCCAGCAGTTTATGGGACAGGGGGCGTTATAATTCACCCCTCCACTTT. Encoded protein: CASSLWDRGRYNSPLHF. The chain carries TRBV28 and TRBJ1-6; 11 positions agree with TRBD1. Germline V gene data show CDR1 as MDHEN and CDR2 as SYDVKM. The CDR3 length is 17 residues. The J segment lost 4 bases and the V segment lost 0 bases, leaving 2 bases of the junction unmatched.

The rearrangement links TRBV12-5 to TRBJ1-1; D is undetermined. The CDR3 runs 15 residues. CDR1 and CDR2 from the germline V gene are LGHNT and FRNRAP. V lost 1 base and J 1 base, leaving 10 bases between the germline ends. CDR3 sequence reads: CASGLDGLGNTEAFF. DNA of the CDR3: TGTGCTAGTGGTTTGGACGGCCTAGGGAACACTGAAGCTTTCTTT.

This clone was picked up many times. The rearrangement links TRBV20-1 to TRBJ2-7; D possibly corresponds to TRBD2 (6 bases). The CDR3 runs 11 residues. Germline CDR1 reads DFQATT; CDR2 reads SNEGSKA (reference sequence). V lost 0 bases, J lost 12 bases, and 12 bases lay in between. The CDR3 is CSARESGVPYF. The CDR3 nucleotides read TGCAGTGCTAGAGAGTCGGGGGTCCCGTACTTC.